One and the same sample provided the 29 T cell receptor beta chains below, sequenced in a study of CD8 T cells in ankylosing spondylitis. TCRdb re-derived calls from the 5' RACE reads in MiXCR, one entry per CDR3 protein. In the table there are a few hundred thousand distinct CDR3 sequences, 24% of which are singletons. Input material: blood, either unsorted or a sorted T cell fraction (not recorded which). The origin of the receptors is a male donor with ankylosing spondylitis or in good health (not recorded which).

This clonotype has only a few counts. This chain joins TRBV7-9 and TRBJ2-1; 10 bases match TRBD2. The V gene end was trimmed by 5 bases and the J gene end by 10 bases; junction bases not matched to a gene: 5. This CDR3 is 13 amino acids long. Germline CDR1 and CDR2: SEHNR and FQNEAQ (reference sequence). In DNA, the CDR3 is TGTGCCAGCAGCCCCGGGACTAGCGTCGAGCAGTTCTTC. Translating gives CASSPGTSVEQFF. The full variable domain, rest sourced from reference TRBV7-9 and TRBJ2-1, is DTGVSQNPRHKITKRGQNVTFRCDPISEHNRLYWYRQTLGQGPEFLTYFQNEAQLEKSRLLSDRFSAERPKGSFSTLEIQRTEQGDSAMYLCASSPGTSVEQFFGPGTRLTVL.

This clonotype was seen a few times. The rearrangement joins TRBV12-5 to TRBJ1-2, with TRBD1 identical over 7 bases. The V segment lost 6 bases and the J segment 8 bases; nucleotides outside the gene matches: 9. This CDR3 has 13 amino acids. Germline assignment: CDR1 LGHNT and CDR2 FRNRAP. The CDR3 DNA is TGTGCTAGTGGCTGGGGGGACAGAGGAGGCTACACCTTC. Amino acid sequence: CASGWGDRGGYTF.

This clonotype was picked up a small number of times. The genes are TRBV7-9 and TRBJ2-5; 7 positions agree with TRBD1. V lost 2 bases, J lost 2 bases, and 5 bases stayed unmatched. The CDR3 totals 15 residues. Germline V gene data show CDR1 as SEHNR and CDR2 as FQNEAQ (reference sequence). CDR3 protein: CASSLRGGGQETQYF. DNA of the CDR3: TGTGCCAGCAGCTTACGAGGGGGCGGGCAAGAGACCCAGTACTTC.

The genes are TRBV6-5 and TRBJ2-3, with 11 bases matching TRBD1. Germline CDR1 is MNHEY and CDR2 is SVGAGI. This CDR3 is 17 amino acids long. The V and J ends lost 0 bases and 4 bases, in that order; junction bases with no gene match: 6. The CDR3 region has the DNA TGTGCCAGCAGTTACTCATCAGGGACAGGGGGTCCAGATACGCAGTATTTT. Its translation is CASSYSSGTGGPDTQYF.

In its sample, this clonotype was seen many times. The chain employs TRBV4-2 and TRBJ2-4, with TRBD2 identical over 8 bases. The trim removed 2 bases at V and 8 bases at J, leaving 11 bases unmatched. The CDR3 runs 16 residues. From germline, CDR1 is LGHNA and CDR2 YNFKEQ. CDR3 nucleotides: TGTGCCAGCAGCCAAAGTGGTAGCGGGGATCCAGACATTCAGTACTTC. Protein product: CASSQSGSGDPDIQYF.

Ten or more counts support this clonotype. As DNA, the CDR3 is TGCAGTGCTTACCAGGGGGCTGATGGCTACACCTTC. This sequence encodes CSAYQGADGYTF. V and J are TRBV20-1 and TRBJ1-2, with 8 bases aligning to TRBD1. Germline assignment: CDR1 DFQATT and CDR2 SNEGSKA (reference sequence). The CDR3 is 12 amino acids. J lost 6 bases, V lost 5 bases, and 5 bases had no gene match.

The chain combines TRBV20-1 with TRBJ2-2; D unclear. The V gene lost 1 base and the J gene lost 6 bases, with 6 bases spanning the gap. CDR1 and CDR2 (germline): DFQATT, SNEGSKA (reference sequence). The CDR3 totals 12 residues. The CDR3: CSARVTAGELFF. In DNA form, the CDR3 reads TGCAGTGCTAGAGTCACGGCCGGGGAGCTGTTTTTT.

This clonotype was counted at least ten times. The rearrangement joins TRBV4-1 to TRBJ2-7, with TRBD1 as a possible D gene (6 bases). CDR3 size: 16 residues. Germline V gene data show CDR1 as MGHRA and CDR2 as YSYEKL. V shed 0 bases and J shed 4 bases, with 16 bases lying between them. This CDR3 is CASSQDGRNRAYEQYF. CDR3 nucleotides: TGCGCCAGCAGCCAAGATGGTAGGAACAGGGCTTACGAGCAGTACTTC.

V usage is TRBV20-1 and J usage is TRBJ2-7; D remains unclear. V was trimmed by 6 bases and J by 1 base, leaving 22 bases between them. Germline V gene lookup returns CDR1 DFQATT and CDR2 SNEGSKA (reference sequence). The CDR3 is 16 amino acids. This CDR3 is CSAAAAQTLGSYEQYF. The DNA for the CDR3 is TGCAGTGCCGCAGCAGCTCAAACCTTAGGGTCCTACGAGCAGTACTTC.

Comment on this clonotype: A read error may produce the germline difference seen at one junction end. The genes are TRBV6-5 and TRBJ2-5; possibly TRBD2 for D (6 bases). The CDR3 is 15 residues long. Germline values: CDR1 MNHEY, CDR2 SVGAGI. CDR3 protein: CASIYGTSYMETQYF. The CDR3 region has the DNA TGTGCCAGCATTTACGGCACTAGCTATATGGAGACCCAGTACTTC.

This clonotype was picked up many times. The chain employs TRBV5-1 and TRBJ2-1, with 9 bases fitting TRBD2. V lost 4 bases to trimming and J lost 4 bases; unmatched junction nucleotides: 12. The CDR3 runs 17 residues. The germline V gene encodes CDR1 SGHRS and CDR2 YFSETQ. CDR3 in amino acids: CASSPEAGGQGYNEQFF. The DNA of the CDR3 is TGCGCCAGCAGCCCAGAAGCGGGGGGTCAAGGATACAATGAGCAGTTCTTC. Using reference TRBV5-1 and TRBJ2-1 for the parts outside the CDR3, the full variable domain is KAGVTQTPRYLIKTRGQQVTLSCSPISGHRSVSWYQQTPGQGLQFLFEYFSETQRNKGNFPGRFSGRQFSNSRSEMNVSTLELGDSALYLCASSPEAGGQGYNEQFFGPGTRLTVL.

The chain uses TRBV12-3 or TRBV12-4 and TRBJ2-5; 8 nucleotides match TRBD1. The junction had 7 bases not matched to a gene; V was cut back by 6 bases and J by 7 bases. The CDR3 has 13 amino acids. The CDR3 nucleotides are TGTGCCAGCAGGACGACAGGGGTACCGACCCAGTACTTC. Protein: CASRTTGVPTQYF.

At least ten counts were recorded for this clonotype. For the CDR3, the DNA is TGCGCCTCACCGAGCGGGGGAGGACGGGAGCTGTTTTTT. Its protein is CASPSGGGRELFF. The rearrangement links TRBV10-1 to TRBJ2-2, with 8 positions matching TRBD2. The CDR3 has 13 residues. Germline CDR1 WNHNN, CDR2 SYGVQD (reference sequence). The ends lost 11 bases at V and 9 bases at J; junction bases unmatched: 11.

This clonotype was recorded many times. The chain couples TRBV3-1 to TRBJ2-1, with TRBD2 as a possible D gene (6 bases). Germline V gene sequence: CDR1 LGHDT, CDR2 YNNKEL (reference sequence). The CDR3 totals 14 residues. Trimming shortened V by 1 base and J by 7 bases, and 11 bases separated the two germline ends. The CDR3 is CASSQGRAGNEQFF. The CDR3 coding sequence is TGTGCCAGCAGCCAAGGGCGAGCGGGTAATGAGCAGTTCTTC.

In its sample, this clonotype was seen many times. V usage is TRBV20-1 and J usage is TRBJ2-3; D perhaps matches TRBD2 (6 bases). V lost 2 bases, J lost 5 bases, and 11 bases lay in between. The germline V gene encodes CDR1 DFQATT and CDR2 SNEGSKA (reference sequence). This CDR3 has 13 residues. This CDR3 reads CSARSGSVDTQYF. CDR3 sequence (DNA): TGCAGTGCTAGAAGCGGGTCGGTAGATACGCAGTATTTT.

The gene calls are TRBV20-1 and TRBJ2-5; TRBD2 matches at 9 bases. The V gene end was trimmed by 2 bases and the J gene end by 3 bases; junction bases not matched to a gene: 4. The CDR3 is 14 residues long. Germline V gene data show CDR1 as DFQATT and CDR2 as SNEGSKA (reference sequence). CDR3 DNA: TGCAGTGCTAGATTCGCGGGGGGGAAAGAGACCCAGTACTTC. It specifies CSARFAGGKETQYF.

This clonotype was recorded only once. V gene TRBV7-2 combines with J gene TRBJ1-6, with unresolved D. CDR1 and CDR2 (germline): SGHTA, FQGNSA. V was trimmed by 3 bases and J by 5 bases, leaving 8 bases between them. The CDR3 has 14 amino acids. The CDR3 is CASSFGSHNSPLHF. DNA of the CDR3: TGTGCCAGCAGCTTCGGTAGCCATAATTCACCCCTCCACTTT.

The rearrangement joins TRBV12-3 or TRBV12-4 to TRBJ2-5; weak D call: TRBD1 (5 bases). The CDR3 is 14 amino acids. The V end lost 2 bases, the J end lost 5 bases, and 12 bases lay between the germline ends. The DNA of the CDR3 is TGTGCCAGCAGTTTAAGCCAGGGTGACGAGACCCAGTACTTC. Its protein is CASSLSQGDETQYF.

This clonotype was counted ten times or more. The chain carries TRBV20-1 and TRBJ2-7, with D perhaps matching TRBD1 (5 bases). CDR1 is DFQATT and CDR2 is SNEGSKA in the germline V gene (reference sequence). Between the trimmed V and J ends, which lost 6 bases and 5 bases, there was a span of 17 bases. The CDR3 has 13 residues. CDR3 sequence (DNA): TGCAGTGCCATCGCCCCAGGGTGGGACGAGCAGTACTTC. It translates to CSAIAPGWDEQYF.

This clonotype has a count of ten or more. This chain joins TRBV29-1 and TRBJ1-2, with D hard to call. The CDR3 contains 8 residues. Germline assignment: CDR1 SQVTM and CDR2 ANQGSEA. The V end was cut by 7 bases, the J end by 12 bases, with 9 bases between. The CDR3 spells CSGLRDTF. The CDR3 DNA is TGCAGCGGTTTGCGGGACACCTTC.

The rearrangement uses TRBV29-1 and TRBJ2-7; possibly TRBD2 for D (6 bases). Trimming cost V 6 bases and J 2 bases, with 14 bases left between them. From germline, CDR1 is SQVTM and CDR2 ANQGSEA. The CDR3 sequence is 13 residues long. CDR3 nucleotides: TGCAGCGTAAGCCCGGGGGAAGCCTACGAGCAGTACTTC. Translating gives CSVSPGEAYEQYF.

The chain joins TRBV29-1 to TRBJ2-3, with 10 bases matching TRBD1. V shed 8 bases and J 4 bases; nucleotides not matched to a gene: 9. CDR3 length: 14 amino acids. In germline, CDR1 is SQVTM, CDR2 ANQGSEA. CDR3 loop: CSTGQGDLPDTQYF. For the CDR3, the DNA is TGCAGCACTGGACAGGGGGATCTTCCAGATACGCAGTATTTT.

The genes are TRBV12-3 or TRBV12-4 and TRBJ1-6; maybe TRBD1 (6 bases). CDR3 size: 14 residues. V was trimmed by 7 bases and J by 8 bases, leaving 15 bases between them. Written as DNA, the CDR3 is TGTGCCAGCAACTTCGGACAGTCCCATTCACCCCTCCACTTT. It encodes CASNFGQSHSPLHF.

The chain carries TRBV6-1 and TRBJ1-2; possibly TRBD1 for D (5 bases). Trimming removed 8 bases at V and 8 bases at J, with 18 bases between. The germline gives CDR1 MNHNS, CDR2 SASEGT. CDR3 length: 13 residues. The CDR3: CASQGYTAGGYTF. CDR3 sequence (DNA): TGTGCCAGCCAGGGATATACTGCGGGGGGCTACACCTTC.

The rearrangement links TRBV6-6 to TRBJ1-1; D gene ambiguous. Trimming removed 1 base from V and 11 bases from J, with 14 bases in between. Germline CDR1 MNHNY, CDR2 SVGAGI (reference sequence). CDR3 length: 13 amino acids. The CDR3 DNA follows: TGTGCCAGCAGTTACTTCCCGGACCAGTGGGCTTTCTTT. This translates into CASSYFPDQWAFF.

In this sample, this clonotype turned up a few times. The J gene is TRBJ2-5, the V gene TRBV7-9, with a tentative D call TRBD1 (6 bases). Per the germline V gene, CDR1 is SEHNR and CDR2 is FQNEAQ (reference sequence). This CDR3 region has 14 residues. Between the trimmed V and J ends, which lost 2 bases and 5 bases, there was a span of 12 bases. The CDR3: CASSLSQGLETQYF. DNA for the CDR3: TGTGCCAGCAGCTTATCCCAGGGGTTGGAGACCCAGTACTTC. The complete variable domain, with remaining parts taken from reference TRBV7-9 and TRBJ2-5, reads DTGVSQNPRHKITKRGQNVTFRCDPISEHNRLYWYRQTLGQGPEFLTYFQNEAQLEKSRLLSDRFSAERPKGSFSTLEIQRTEQGDSAMYLCASSLSQGLETQYFGPGTRLLVL.

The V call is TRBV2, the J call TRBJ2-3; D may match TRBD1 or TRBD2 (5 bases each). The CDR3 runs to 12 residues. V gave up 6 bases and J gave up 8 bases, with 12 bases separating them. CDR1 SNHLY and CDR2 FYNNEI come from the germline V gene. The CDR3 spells CASSELGATQYF. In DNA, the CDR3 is TGTGCCAGCAGCGAGCTCGGGGCTACGCAGTATTTT.

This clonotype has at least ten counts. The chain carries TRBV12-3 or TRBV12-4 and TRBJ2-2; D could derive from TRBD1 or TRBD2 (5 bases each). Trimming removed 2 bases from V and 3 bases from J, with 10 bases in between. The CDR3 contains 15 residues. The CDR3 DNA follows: TGTGCCAGCAGTTTATCGGGGCTCGACACCGGGGAGCTGTTTTTT. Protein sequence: CASSLSGLDTGELFF.

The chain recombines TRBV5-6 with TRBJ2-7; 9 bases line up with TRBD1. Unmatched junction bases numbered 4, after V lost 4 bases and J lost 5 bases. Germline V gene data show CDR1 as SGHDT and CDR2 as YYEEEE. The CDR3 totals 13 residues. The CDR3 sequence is CASSPWDRDEQYF. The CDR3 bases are TGTGCCAGCAGCCCCTGGGACAGGGACGAGCAGTACTTC.